A selection of T cell receptor beta chains follows, all from one sample in a study of T cell changes during pregnancy in multiple sclerosis. Assay used: immunoSEQ multiplex PCR; TCRdb lists only in-frame clones, some missing. Of around 40,000 clones listed, roughly 89% are singletons. This specimen consisted of CD4+ T cells from peripheral blood mononuclear cells, obtained in the first trimester of pregnancy. The receptors were gathered from a female donor with multiple sclerosis, enrolled in a pregnancy study. The CDR3 runs from the conserved cysteine through the conserved F or W. The order of the fields is J gene, D gene, clone size, V gene, CDR3 DNA, CDR3 protein. A D gene is named only where the DNA matches it firmly. Clone size appears in some rows only: once, few, many, or a class for an expanded clone.

>TRBJ1-2|-|few|TRBV19
TGTGCCAGTCCGGGCTACACCTTC
CASPGYTF
>TRBJ1-1|TRBD1|-|TRBV6-5
TGTGCCAGCAGGGGACAGGGGGCTAGGTACACTGAAGCTTTCTTT
CASRGQGARYTEAFF
>TRBJ1-5|-|once|TRBV7-2
TGTGCCAGCAGCTTAACGGATGCGGTTCAGCCCCAGCATTTT
CASSLTDAVQPQHF
>TRBJ2-5|TRBD2|medium-sized|TRBV4-2
TGTGCCAGCAGCCAAGATCCAGGGACTAGCGGTTTTCAAGAGACCCAGTACTTC
CASSQDPGTSGFQETQYF
>TRBJ1-1|-|few|TRBV18
TGTGCCAGCTCACCGGCCGGGACTGCTGAAGCTTTCTTT
CASSPAGTAEAFF
>TRBJ1-2|-|-|TRBV5-5
TGTGCCAGCAGCTGGGGGCCCGCAGGGACAAGCTATGGCTACACCTTC
CASSWGPAGTSYGYTF
>TRBJ2-7|TRBD2|-|TRBV28
TGTGCCAGCCGACGACTAGCGGGGACCTACGAGCAGTACTTC
CASRRLAGTYEQYF
>TRBJ1-3|-|-|TRBV30
TGTGCCTGGAGGGGGGCAGGTCAGCGAAACACCATATATTTT
CAWRGAGQRNTIYF
>TRBJ2-1|TRBD2|-|TRBV6-7
TGTGCCAGCAGTTCGCTCGGGGAGGGGGAGCAGTTCTTC
CASSSLGEGEQFF
>TRBJ1-4|TRBD1|-|TRBV7-9
TGTGCCAGCACCCCAGGGGGTAATGAAAAACTGTTTTTT
CASTPGGNEKLFF
>TRBJ2-3|TRBD2|-|TRBV5-5
TGTGCCACTGACGGACTAGCGGGAGGGCCTAGTACGCAGTATTTT
CATDGLAGGPSTQYF
>TRBJ2-5|-|-|TRBV19
TGTGCCAGTAACGCAGGGAAAGGGGAGACCCAGTACTTC
CASNAGKGETQYF
>TRBJ2-5|TRBD2|-|TRBV28
TGTGCCAGCAGTTCCCTAACGGGACTAGCGGGAGGTCGAGAGACCCAGTACTTC
CASSSLTGLAGGRETQYF
>TRBJ2-2|-|-|TRBV6-5
TGTGCCAGCAGTTTCCAATCGGACAAGAACACCGGGGAGCTGTTTTTT
CASSFQSDKNTGELFF
>TRBJ1-5|TRBD1|-|TRBV5-4
TGTGCCAGCAGCTTTAACCCCGGGACAGATAGCAATCAGCCCCAGCATTTT
CASSFNPGTDSNQPQHF
>TRBJ1-2|-|once|TRBV20-1
TGCAGTGCTGGACACTTTGGCTACACCTTC
CSAGHFGYTF
>TRBJ2-3|TRBD1|-|TRBV6-1
TGTGCCAGCAGTGAAGGTTTAGGACAGGGCACAGATACGCAGTATTTT
CASSEGLGQGTDTQYF
>TRBJ2-7|TRBD2|-|TRBV6-5
TGTGCCAGCAGTTTAAAAGCGGGAGTGCCCTTCGAGCAGTACTTC
CASSLKAGVPFEQYF
>TRBJ2-1|TRBD1|-|TRBV5-1
TGCGCCAGCAGCTCGGGACAGGGACTCAATGAGCAGTTCTTC
CASSSGQGLNEQFF
>TRBJ2-7|TRBD2|-|TRBV28
TGTGCCAGCAGTCCACCGCGGGAGGGGGAGCAGTACTTC
CASSPPREGEQYF
>TRBJ1-2|-|-|TRBV9
TGTGCCAGCAGGTTAAAGGAGGGAAGCAACTATGGCTACACCTTC
CASRLKEGSNYGYTF
>TRBJ2-2|-|once|TRBV5-1
TGCGCCAGCAGCTTGGTACACGACACCGGGGAGCTGTTTTTT
CASSLVHDTGELFF
>TRBJ2-3|-|-|TRBV19
TGTGCCAGTGTTCCCACAGGGTCCCGCGTGGATACGCAGTATTTT
CASVPTGSRVDTQYF
>TRBJ2-7|TRBD1|-|TRBV29-1
TGCAGCGTTCAGGACAGGGGACGATACGAGCAGTACTTC
CSVQDRGRYEQYF
>TRBJ2-1|-|-|TRBV4-3
TGCGCCAGCACTTTAGCTCCGGATAACAATGAGCAGTTCTTC
CASTLAPDNNEQFF
>TRBJ1-2|-|-|TRBV7-9
TGTGCCAGCAGCTCCGTCGGGGTCTCGTATGGCTACACCTTC
CASSSVGVSYGYTF
>TRBJ2-1|TRBD1|-|TRBV13
TGTGCCAGCAGCTTCGGACAGGGGGTGGATGAGCAGTTCTTC
CASSFGQGVDEQFF
>TRBJ2-1|TRBD2|-|TRBV5-1
TGCGCCAGCAGCTTGGGGACTAGCGGGAGTATTCCGTTCTTC
CASSLGTSGSIPFF
>TRBJ1-2|TRBD1|-|TRBV27
TGTGCCAGCAGTCCCGGGACAGGCCTGTCTAACTATGGCTACACCTTC
CASSPGTGLSNYGYTF
>TRBJ2-3|TRBD2|few|TRBV4-1
TGCGCCAGCAGCCCACTCAGCGGGAGGTTCAGTGATACGCAGTATTTT
CASSPLSGRFSDTQYF
>TRBJ1-1|TRBD1|-|TRBV7-9
TGTGCCAGCAGCTACCCTACCGGGACAGGGGGCACTGAAGCTTTCTTT
CASSYPTGTGGTEAFF
>TRBJ2-7|TRBD2|-|TRBV5-5
TGTGCCAGCAGAACTAGCGGGAGCTCCTACGAGCAGTACTTC
CASRTSGSSYEQYF
>TRBJ1-1|-|-|TRBV27
TGTGCCAGCAGTACCGGGAGACTAAACACTGAAGCTTTCTTT
CASSTGRLNTEAFF
>TRBJ2-7|TRBD1|-|TRBV11-2
TGTGCCAGCAGCTTAGGACAGGGCGGCTACGAGCAGTACTTC
CASSLGQGGYEQYF
>TRBJ1-1|-|-|TRBV7-2
TGTGCCAGCAGCTTAGTGGCCAGGGTCGCTGAAGCTTTCTTT
CASSLVARVAEAFF
>TRBJ2-7|TRBD2|-|TRBV2
TGTGCCAGCAGTGAAGCCTTAGGACTAGCGGGAGGATCCTACGAGCAGTACTTC
CASSEALGLAGGSYEQYF
>TRBJ1-2|TRBD1|-|TRBV27
TGTGCCAGCAGTTCGGGACAGGGCGGTATCTATGGCTACACCTTC
CASSSGQGGIYGYTF
>TRBJ2-2|-|-|TRBV5-1
TGCGCCAGCAGTCCAGGGTACTCCACCGGGGAGCTGTTTTTT
CASSPGYSTGELFF
>TRBJ2-7|-|-|TRBV6-6
TGTGCCAGCACGGGTGGATTCGGGGAGCAGTACTTC
CASTGGFGEQYF
>TRBJ2-7|-|-|TRBV7-9
TGTGCCAGCAGCCCTCCGGGTCCACGGTACGAGCAGTACTTC
CASSPPGPRYEQYF
>TRBJ2-1|-|-|TRBV7-9
TGTGCCAGCAGCAACAGGCTGGGACTTTTCGGAGAGCAGTTCTTC
CASSNRLGLFGEQFF
>TRBJ2-7|TRBD1|-|TRBV6-5
TGTGCCAGCAGTTCGTTCGGGGACAGAAGTTACGAGCAGTACTTC
CASSSFGDRSYEQYF
>TRBJ2-1|-|-|TRBV9
TGTGCCAGCAGCGTAGAGGGCCGCACTAGCACTGAGCAGTTCTTC
CASSVEGRTSTEQFF
>TRBJ2-7|TRBD1|-|TRBV5-1
TGCGCCAGCAGCTTTCAGTCAGGGGGTTTCTACGAGCAGTACTTC
CASSFQSGGFYEQYF
>TRBJ2-7|TRBD1|-|TRBV6-1
TGTGCCAGCAGAGAGGACAGGGGTGGCTTATACGAGCAGTACTTC
CASREDRGGLYEQYF
>TRBJ2-5|-|-|TRBV19
TGTGCCAGTAGTGAGCCAACGGGGCGGGGACAAGAGACCCAGTACTTC
CASSEPTGRGQETQYF